This T cell receptor (beta chain) derives from a study of blood T cell repertoires in COVID-19. The overall study: Italy, Spain and the United States were the sources of the convalescent and acute COVID-19 samples. Sources were T cells, B-cell-depleted T cells, or PBMCs; the material itself was cDNA or gDNA.

In the source study's methods: Amplification from reference gene primers served as the basis for estimated nucleated cell counts. Assay: immunoSEQ multiplex PCR; the TCRdb copy retains only in-frame clones and omits some. That table furnishes V, J and clone size, whereas the DNA furnished D and trimming. Of 90,000 to 100,000 clones in the sample, under 85% were seen once. The sequencing sample was made of peripheral blood. The clonotype was recovered from a man aged 70 or older with acute or convalescent COVID-19.

The CDR3 loop is CSGSTGVWSEQYF. The CDR3 DNA follows: TGCAGCGGATCGACAGGGGTTTGGAGCGAGCAGTACTTC. The chain is built from TRBV29-1 and TRBJ2-7; 8 bases map to TRBD1. There are 13 residues in the CDR3. Losses at the gene ends were 7 bases for V and 6 bases for J; bases not matched to a gene: 11. CDR1 and CDR2 (germline): SQVTM, ANQGSEA.